The following is a T cell receptor (beta chain) sequence with its context. No cognate antigen has been identified for it. Base qualities are not at hand, and no much larger clone is one base apart. This entry is derived from a study of blood T cell repertoires in COVID-19 (dated by TCRdb to the early 2020s). General notes on the study: Samples covering the acute and convalescent phases of COVID-19 were provided by collaborators in the United States, Italy and Spain. The prospective study material was composed of cDNA or gDNA derived from T cells, B-cell-depleted T cells, or PBMCs. The repertoires were released in a freely available public database intended as a resource for research on the immune response to SARS-CoV-2. The dataset comprised deeply sampled blood TCRbeta repertoires from subjects exposed to, actively infected with, or recovered from COVID-19. Samples came from the ongoing ImmuneRACE study (first 160 participants) plus 1,254 subjects from 6 global collaborators. Where available, HLA class I and class II types were taken from metadata supplied by the sample provider and were not determined by assay-based typing. A de-identified subject ID, COVID-19 status, age in years and sex were almost always included in the sample metadata.

One collaborating source in Seattle enrolled patients while the patients were actively infected and followed the patients over time throughout the course of disease. Whole blood was collected in K2EDTA tubes by collaborating institutions according to the institutions' own protocols. For TCRbeta analysis, collaborators shipped samples in one of three forms: frozen whole blood, isolated PBMCs, or DNA extracted from either of those sample types. From a lookup of the germline V gene, CDR1 and CDR2 are MDHEN and SYDVKM. The CDR3 starts with the cysteine, ends with the phenylalanine, and has 14 residues. The retained sequence is limited to the CDR3, 42 bases, with the frame set at the first base. The V end loses 4 bases and the J end loses 7 bases, and a stretch of 16 bases separates them. General findings and caveats noted by the study authors: The quantity of clinical and demographic metadata differed by source and by participant and was supplied without curation.

The immunoSEQ Assay, a bias-controlled multiplex PCR, was used to amplify TCRbeta CDR3 regions from genomic DNA. Turning to the authors' computational methods: The number of nucleated cells in each sample was estimated by amplification of reference gene primers within the assay. Sequence reads were collapsed and filtered to measure the absolute abundance of every unique TCRbeta CDR3 rearrangement. For each sample, productive Simpson clonality was calculated by taking the square root of Simpson's diversity index across productive rearrangements. What TCRdb holds here is the immuneACCESS table cut down to in-frame rearrangements. Part of the clones is not present; checked against another copy, under half of the missing clones reflect an unresolved V gene, and the others are unexplained. D and trimming were read from the DNA, whereas the V and J calls and clone size are those reported in that table. This sample holds approximately 440,000 clones; 88% were observed only once. Approximately 12% of the sample is in the top ten clones.

This receptor was obtained from a woman in her forties or fifties with COVID-19, enrolled during active disease. Recombination joined TRBV28 with TRBJ1-2, and TRBD1 may be the D gene, going by 6 matching bases. The specimen was peripheral blood. The CDR3: CASSWGGGIRGYTF. The DNA sequence is given as TGTGCCAGCAGTTGGGGGGGCGGCATCCGTGGCTACACCTTC.